This TCR beta chain was identified during a study of T-cell reconstitution after alpha-beta-depleted transplantation in children. Findings of the study overall: T cells produced anew were the main source of T-cell counts and diversity one year after transplant.

Molecular barcoding with unique molecular identifiers was used for the TCRbeta library. TCRdb processed the PCR reads anew with MiXCR; each CDR3 protein has one entry. Of 95,000 to 150,000 distinct CDR3 sequences listed, 23% were seen once; the top ten hold over 9.5%. V lost 0 bases, J lost 11 bases, and 13 bases stayed unmatched. Germline V gene lookup returns CDR1 SGHRS and CDR2 YFSETQ. The CDR3 has 16 residues. This clonotype was counted ten times or more. Its target is unknown. This receptor was taken from a male patient between 2 and 10 years old who had a stem cell transplant for chronic granulomatous disease, so the T cells may come from the graft donor. The V call is TRBV5-1, the J call TRBJ2-1; 8 bases agree with TRBD2. The sample consisted of PBMCs, mostly from graft donor cells, taken 180 days after TCRalphabeta/CD19-depleted stem cell transplant. The CDR3: CASSLVMSGRVPQQFF. CDR3 nucleotide sequence: TGCGCCAGCAGCTTGGTGATGAGCGGGAGAGTTCCCCAGCAGTTCTTC.